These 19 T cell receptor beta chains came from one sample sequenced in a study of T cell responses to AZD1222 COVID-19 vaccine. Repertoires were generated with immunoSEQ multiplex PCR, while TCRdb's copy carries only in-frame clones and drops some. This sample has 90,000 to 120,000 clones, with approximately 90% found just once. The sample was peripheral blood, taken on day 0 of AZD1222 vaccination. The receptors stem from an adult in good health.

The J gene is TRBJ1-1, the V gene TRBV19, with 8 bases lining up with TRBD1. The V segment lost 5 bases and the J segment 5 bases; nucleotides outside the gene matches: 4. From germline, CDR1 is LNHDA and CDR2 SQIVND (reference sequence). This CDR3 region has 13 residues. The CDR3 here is CASSLGQGTEAFF. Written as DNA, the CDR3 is TGTGCCAGTAGTCTCGGACAGGGAACTGAAGCTTTCTTT.

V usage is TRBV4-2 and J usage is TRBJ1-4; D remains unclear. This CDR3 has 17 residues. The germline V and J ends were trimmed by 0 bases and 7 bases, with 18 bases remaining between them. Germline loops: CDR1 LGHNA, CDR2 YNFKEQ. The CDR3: CASSQDFGTTIFEKLFF. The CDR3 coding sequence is TGTGCCAGCAGCCAAGATTTCGGTACTACTATTTTTGAAAAACTGTTTTTT.

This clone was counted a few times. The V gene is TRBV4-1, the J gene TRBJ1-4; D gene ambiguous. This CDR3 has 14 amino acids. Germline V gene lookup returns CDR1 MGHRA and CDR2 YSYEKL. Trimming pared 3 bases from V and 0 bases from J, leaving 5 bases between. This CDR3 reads CASSQGATNEKLFF. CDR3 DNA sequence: TGCGCCAGCAGCCAGGGAGCAACTAATGAAAAACTGTTTTTT.

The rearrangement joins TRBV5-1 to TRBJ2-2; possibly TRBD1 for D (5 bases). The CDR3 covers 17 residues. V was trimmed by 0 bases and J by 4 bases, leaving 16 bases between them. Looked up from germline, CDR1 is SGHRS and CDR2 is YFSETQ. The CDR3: CASSLAGPGMGTGELFF. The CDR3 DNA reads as TGCGCCAGCAGCTTGGCAGGGCCAGGGATGGGCACCGGGGAGCTGTTTTTT.

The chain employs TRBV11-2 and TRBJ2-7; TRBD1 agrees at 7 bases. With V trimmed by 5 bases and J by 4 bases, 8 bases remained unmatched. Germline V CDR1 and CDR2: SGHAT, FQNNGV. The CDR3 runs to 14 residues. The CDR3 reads CASSQGTDSYEQYF. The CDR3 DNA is TGTGCCAGCAGCCAAGGGACAGATTCTTACGAGCAGTACTTC.

CDR3 coding DNA: TGTGCCAGCAGCGGGGGACAAAATCAGCCCCAGCATTTT. It specifies CASSGGQNQPQHF. The chain combines TRBV7-2 with TRBJ1-5; D might be TRBD1 (6 bases). Germline loops: CDR1 SGHTA, CDR2 FQGNSA. The CDR3 is made up of 13 amino acids. V was pared by 5 bases and J by 4 bases, with 9 bases between.

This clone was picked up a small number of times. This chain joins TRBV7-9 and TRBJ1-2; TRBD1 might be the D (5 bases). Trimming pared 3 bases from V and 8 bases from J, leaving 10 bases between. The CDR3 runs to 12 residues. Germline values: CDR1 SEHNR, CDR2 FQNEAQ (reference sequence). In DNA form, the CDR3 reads TGTGCCAGCAGCTTTCTTGAGGGGGGCTACACCTTC. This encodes CASSFLEGGYTF.

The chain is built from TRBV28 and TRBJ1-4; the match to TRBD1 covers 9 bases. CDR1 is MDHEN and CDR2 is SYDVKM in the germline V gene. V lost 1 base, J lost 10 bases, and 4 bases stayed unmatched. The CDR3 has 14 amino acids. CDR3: CASSLFATGGKLFF. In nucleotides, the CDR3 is TGTGCCAGCAGTTTATTCGCGACAGGGGGAAAACTGTTTTTT.

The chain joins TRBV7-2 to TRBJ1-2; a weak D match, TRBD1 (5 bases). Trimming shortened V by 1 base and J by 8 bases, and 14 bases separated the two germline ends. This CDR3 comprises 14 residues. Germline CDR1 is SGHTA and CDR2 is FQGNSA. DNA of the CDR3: TGTGCCAGCAGCTTAGGGAGGGGCGCTGGGGGCTACACCTTC. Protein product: CASSLGRGAGGYTF.

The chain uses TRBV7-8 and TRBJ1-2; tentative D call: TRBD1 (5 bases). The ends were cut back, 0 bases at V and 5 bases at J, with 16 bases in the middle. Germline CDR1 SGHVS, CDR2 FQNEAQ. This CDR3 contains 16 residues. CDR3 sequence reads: CASSLARGQGEYGYTF. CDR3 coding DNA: TGTGCCAGCAGCTTAGCGCGTGGGCAGGGCGAGTATGGCTACACCTTC.

CDR3 in amino acids: CASSQGYQETQYF. CDR3 nucleotide sequence: TGTGCCAGCTCACAGGGGTACCAAGAGACCCAGTACTTC. The rearrangement uses TRBV18 and TRBJ2-5; TRBD1 is a possible D gene (5 bases). The CDR3 sequence is 13 residues long. The V end lost 4 bases, the J end lost 0 bases, and 6 bases lay between the germline ends. The germline V gene encodes CDR1 KGHSH and CDR2 LQKENI.

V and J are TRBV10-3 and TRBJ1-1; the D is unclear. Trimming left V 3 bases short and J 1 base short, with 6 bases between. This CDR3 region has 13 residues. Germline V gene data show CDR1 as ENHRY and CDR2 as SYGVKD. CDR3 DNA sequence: TGTGCCATCAGTGATCGAAAGAACACTGAAGCTTTCTTT. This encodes CAISDRKNTEAFF.

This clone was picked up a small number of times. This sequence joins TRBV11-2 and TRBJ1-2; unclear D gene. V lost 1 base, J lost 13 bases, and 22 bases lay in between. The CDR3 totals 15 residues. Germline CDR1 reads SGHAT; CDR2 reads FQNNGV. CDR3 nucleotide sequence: TGTGCCAGCAGCTTAGCCCTGGGGAGCCTACCCCTCCCCACCTTC. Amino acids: CASSLALGSLPLPTF.

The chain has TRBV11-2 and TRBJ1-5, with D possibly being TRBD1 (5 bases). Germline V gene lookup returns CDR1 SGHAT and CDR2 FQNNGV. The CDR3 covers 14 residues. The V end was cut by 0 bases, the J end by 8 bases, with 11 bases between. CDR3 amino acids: CASSLDPGPEPQHF. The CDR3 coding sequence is TGTGCCAGCAGCTTAGACCCGGGACCGGAGCCCCAGCATTTT.

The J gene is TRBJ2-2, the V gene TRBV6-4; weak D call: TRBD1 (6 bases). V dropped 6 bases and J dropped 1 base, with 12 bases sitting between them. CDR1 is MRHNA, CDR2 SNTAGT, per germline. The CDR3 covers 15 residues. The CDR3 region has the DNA TGTGCCAGCAGCCTGACAGGTGTGAACACCGGGGAGCTGTTTTTT. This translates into CASSLTGVNTGELFF.

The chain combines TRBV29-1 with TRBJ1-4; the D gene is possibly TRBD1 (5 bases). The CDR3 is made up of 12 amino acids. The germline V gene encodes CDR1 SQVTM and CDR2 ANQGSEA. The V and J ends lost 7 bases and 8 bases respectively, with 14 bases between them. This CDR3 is CSAGGGSEKLFF. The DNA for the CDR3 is TGCAGCGCTGGGGGGGGAAGCGAAAAACTGTTTTTT.

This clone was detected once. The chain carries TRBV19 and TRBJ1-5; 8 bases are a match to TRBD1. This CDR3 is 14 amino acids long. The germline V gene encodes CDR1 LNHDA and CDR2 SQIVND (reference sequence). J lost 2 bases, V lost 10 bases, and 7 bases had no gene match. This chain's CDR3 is CATYDRGGNQPQHF. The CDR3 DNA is TGTGCCACCTATGACAGGGGCGGCAATCAGCCCCAGCATTTT.

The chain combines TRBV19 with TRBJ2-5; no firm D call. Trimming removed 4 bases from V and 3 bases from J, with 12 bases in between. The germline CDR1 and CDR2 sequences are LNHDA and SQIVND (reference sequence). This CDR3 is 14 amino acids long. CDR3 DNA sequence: TGTGCCAGTAGTACCCTTGACGTAAAAGAGACCCAGTACTTC. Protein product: CASSTLDVKETQYF.

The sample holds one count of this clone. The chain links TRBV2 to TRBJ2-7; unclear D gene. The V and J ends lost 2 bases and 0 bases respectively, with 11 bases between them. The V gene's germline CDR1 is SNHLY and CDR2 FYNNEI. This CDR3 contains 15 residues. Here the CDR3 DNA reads TGTGCCAGCAGTGAATTTCCAGCTTTCTCCTACGAGCAGTACTTC. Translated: CASSEFPAFSYEQYF. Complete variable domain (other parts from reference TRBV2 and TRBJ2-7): EPEVTQTPSHQVTQMGQEVILRCVPISNHLYFYWYRQILGQKVEFLVSFYNNEISEKSEIFDDQFSVERPDGSNFTLKIRSTKLEDSAMYFCASSEFPAFSYEQYFGPGTRLTVT.